The clone carrying this T cell receptor beta chain was recorded only once. No antigen is known for it. Primers for the PCR totalled 60 Vbeta and 13 Jbeta. TCRdb's copy holds only in-frame clones and misses some; the assay was immunoSEQ multiplex PCR. Of 120,000 to 150,000 clones in the sample, around three quarters were seen once. This sample is part of a study of cytomegalovirus exposure and HLA in healthy donors. Each of the donors was a healthy bone marrow donor. General study findings and limits: Association of approximately 18,000 TCR beta sequences with HLA alleles was found at 0.05 false discovery rate in a later analysis. It was 164 TCR beta chains that were listed as cytomegalovirus-associated.

The TCR comes from a man aged 40-49 years in good health and CMV-seronegative. The sequenced sample was PBMCs.

The CDR3 DNA sequence: TGTGCCAGCAGCTTAGCCACAAACCCCGCTGAAGCTTTCTTT. It is translated as CASSLATNPAEAFF. The chain combines TRBV7-2 with TRBJ1-1, with D unclear. There are 14 residues in the CDR3. Trimming cost V 0 bases and J 6 bases, with 11 bases left between them. From germline, CDR1 is SGHTA and CDR2 FQGNSA.